These 17 T cell receptor beta chains came from one sample sequenced in a study of human T cells and chemical hapten exposure. The time point denotes: pre-sensitization, week 0. Treatment given: therapeutic diphenylcyclopropenone sensitization with weekly scalp DPC. TCRdb fed the RACE reads into MiXCR, producing one record per CDR3 protein. The data show tens of thousands of distinct CDR3 sequences, roughly 9.1% seen once. The material sequenced was whole blood, taken in connection with sensitization to the hapten diphenylcyclopropenone (DPC). Receptors were obtained from a woman in her thirties or forties with alopecia areata. Some clones in this sample may be carry-over from other donors' samples.

This clonotype was recorded at least ten times. The chain couples TRBV7-6 to TRBJ1-4; 8 bases line up with TRBD1. The ends lost 3 bases at V and 0 bases at J; junction bases unmatched: 6. CDR3 size: 17 residues. CDR1 is SGHVS, CDR2 FNYEAQ, per germline. The CDR3 sequence is CASSLPGGRTTNEKLFF. The CDR3, as DNA: TGTGCCAGCAGCTTGCCAGGGGGCCGTACAACTAATGAAAAACTGTTTTTT.

This clonotype has ten or more counts. The rearrangement links TRBV4-1 to TRBJ1-4; no firm D call. The CDR3 runs 15 residues. Trimming left V 0 bases short and J 7 bases short, with 12 bases between. Germline V lookup: CDR1 MGHRA, CDR2 YSYEKL. The CDR3 bases are TGCGCCAGCAGCCAAGACCCCGTCTCTGGTGAAAAACTGTTTTTT. Its translation is CASSQDPVSGEKLFF.

This clonotype was seen ten or more times. This chain connects TRBV6-6 to TRBJ2-1; D is perhaps TRBD2 (6 bases). Per germline, CDR1 MNHNY and CDR2 SVGAGI (reference sequence). The CDR3 contains 14 residues. The V end lost 8 bases, the J end lost 9 bases, and 20 bases lay between the germline ends. CDR3 amino acids: CASCTGGRGPEQFF. The DNA for the CDR3 is TGTGCCAGCTGCACTGGGGGGAGAGGTCCTGAGCAGTTCTTC.

This clonotype was detected only a few times. This chain uses TRBV7-2 with TRBJ1-5; D remains ambiguous. Trimming cost V 1 base and J 0 bases, with 7 bases left between them. The CDR3 length is 15 residues. Germline CDR1 SGHTA, CDR2 FQGNSA. This CDR3 reads CASSLDEYSNQPQHF. CDR3 bases: TGTGCCAGCAGCTTAGACGAATATAGCAATCAGCCCCAGCATTTT.

This clonotype came up many times. The chain couples TRBV19 to TRBJ2-2, with 11 bases aligning to TRBD1. V shed 11 bases and J 4 bases; nucleotides not matched to a gene: 9. Germline CDR1 LNHDA, CDR2 SQIVND (reference sequence). CDR3 length: 15 amino acids. DNA of the CDR3: TGTGCCGGGTCCCCCGGGACAGGGGGCACCGGGGAGCTGTTTTTT. Translated: CAGSPGTGGTGELFF. The full variable domain, rest sourced from reference TRBV19 and TRBJ2-2, is DGGITQSPKYLFRKEGQNVTLSCEQNLNHDAMYWYRQDPGQGLRLIYYSQIVNDFQKGDIAEGYSVSREKKESFPLTVTSAQKNPTAFYLCAGSPGTGGTGELFFGEGSRLTVL.

The rearrangement joins TRBV5-1 to TRBJ2-1, with TRBD1 matching 12 bases. Germline CDR1 is SGHRS and CDR2 is YFSETQ. CDR3 size: 15 residues. Trimming removed 4 bases from V and 8 bases from J; junction bases left unmatched: 7. CDR3 protein: CASSPGDRGPHEQFF. The CDR3, as DNA: TGCGCCAGCAGCCCCGGGGACAGGGGGCCTCATGAGCAGTTCTTC. The whole variable domain, remainder taken from reference TRBV5-1 and TRBJ2-1, is KAGVTQTPRYLIKTRGQQVTLSCSPISGHRSVSWYQQTPGQGLQFLFEYFSETQRNKGNFPGRFSGRQFSNSRSEMNVSTLELGDSALYLCASSPGDRGPHEQFFGPGTRLTVL.

This clonotype appeared once. Germline and junction disagree at one end, which may indicate a read error. V and J are TRBV18 and TRBJ2-5; D uncertain. There are 11 residues in the CDR3. Per germline, CDR1 KGHSH and CDR2 LQKENI. CDR3: CASSPQKTQYF. For the CDR3, the DNA is TGTGCCAGCTCACCCCAAAAGACCCAGTACTTC.

In this sample, this clonotype turned up a few times. The V call is TRBV20-1, the J call TRBJ1-5; 7 nucleotides match TRBD1. CDR3 size: 14 residues. The germline V gene encodes CDR1 DFQATT and CDR2 SNEGSKA (reference sequence). The junction had 3 bases not matched to a gene; V was cut back by 2 bases and J by 2 bases. The CDR3: CSARFTGGNQPQHF. DNA for the CDR3: TGCAGTGCTAGATTTACAGGGGGCAATCAGCCCCAGCATTTT.

The sample holds a few counts of this clonotype. This chain uses TRBV7-2 with TRBJ1-6; 9 positions agree with TRBD1. The CDR3 runs 15 residues. V gave up 4 bases and J gave up 7 bases; unmatched junction bases: 5. Germline CDR1 reads SGHTA; CDR2 reads FQGNSA. This CDR3 reads CASSSNTGGNSPLHF. CDR3 nucleotide sequence: TGTGCCAGCAGCTCCAACACAGGGGGCAATTCACCCCTCCACTTT.

This clonotype was observed a handful of times. J is TRBJ2-1 and V is TRBV7-9; 7 bases are shared with TRBD2. CDR3 length: 13 amino acids. Germline trimming cut 4 bases from V and 15 bases from J; bases unmatched to any gene: 12. In germline, CDR1 is SEHNR, CDR2 FQNEAQ (reference sequence). The CDR3 DNA reads as TGTGCCAGCAGCTCCCAGTACGGGGGAGGGCTGTTCTTC. As protein: CASSSQYGGGLFF.

This clonotype has more than one count but fewer than ten. This chain uses TRBV12-5 with TRBJ1-5; a possible D gene is TRBD1 (6 bases). Trimming removed 7 bases from V and 7 bases from J, with 14 bases in between. CDR3 size: 13 residues. Germline loops: CDR1 LGHNT, CDR2 FRNRAP. Here the CDR3 reads CASAGGGGQPQHF. The CDR3, as DNA: TGTGCTAGTGCCGGGGGAGGGGGACAGCCCCAGCATTTT.

This clonotype occurred many times. The J gene is TRBJ1-5, the V gene TRBV7-2; D gene unclear. The CDR3 extends over 13 amino acids. Germline CDR1 is SGHTA and CDR2 is FQGNSA. V lost 6 bases to trimming and J lost 5 bases, with 11 bases between them. CDR3 sequence (DNA): TGTGCCAGCAGTCGACGGTTAGATCAGCCCCAGCATTTT. Its protein product is CASSRRLDQPQHF.

Ten or more counts support this clonotype. The chain links TRBV12-3 or TRBV12-4 to TRBJ2-7, with a weak D call TRBD2 (5 bases). The CDR3 totals 13 residues. With 5 bases removed from V and 3 bases from J, the gap between germline ends came to 11 bases. CDR3: CASSGLGIYEQYF. For the CDR3, the DNA is TGTGCCAGCAGTGGACTGGGGATCTACGAGCAGTACTTC.

This clonotype has ten or more counts. The CDR3 region is CASSQPTVYEQYF. The CDR3, as DNA: TGTGCCAGCAGCCAACCCACTGTCTACGAGCAGTACTTC. This chain joins TRBV7-2 and TRBJ2-7; D remains unclear. V was clipped by 5 bases and J by 3 bases, with 11 bases between them. Germline V gene lookup returns CDR1 SGHTA and CDR2 FQGNSA. This CDR3 spans 13 amino acids.

This clonotype was detected only a few times. J is TRBJ2-4 and V is TRBV12-3 or TRBV12-4; 7 nucleotides line up with TRBD1. The CDR3 sequence is 14 residues long. Trimming took 5 bases from V and 4 from J; bases not matched to a gene: 5. CDR3: CASSRQGEKNIQYF. The CDR3 DNA sequence: TGTGCCAGCAGTAGACAGGGCGAAAAAAACATTCAGTACTTC.

This clonotype came up many times. This chain uses TRBV7-9 with TRBJ2-1, with D maybe TRBD2 (7 bases). Germline V gene lookup returns CDR1 SEHNR and CDR2 FQNEAQ (reference sequence). V lost 2 bases, J lost 8 bases, and 10 bases lay in between. The CDR3 spans 13 residues. DNA of the CDR3: TGTGCCAGCAGCTTATCGGGGGGCCATGAGCAGTTCTTC. Residues: CASSLSGGHEQFF.

The V and J genes are TRBV20-1 and TRBJ2-3; the match to TRBD2 covers 8 bases. Germline V lookup: CDR1 DFQATT, CDR2 SNEGSKA (reference sequence). J was trimmed by 2 bases and V by 3 bases; bases with no gene match: 7. This CDR3 comprises 15 residues. The CDR3 DNA follows: TGCAGTGCTAGTGGGCTAGCGGGCTACACAGATACGCAGTATTTT. Translated: CSASGLAGYTDTQYF.